A selection of T cell receptor beta chains follows, all from one sample in a study of vaccination and CD4 T cells after COVID-19. No antigen has been assigned to these receptors. A single record per CDR3 protein comes from TCRdb applying MiXCR to the PCR reads. Among about 14,000 distinct CDR3 sequences listed, roughly 30% were seen once. The sequencing sample was made of cultured CD4+ T cells from blood. The receptors here all came from a human donor with COVID-19. Both conserved end residues are trimmed from each CDR3. Expanded clones get a size class; other rows say once, few or many, or leave the size out.

size,J,V,CDR3
-,TRBJ1-4,TRBV7-9,ASSTSGKGAEKLF
few,TRBJ1-2,TRBV18,ASSPGQDYGYT
few,TRBJ1-5,TRBV6-1,ASSAQQGSNQPQH
few,TRBJ1-2,TRBV11-2,ASSLGAERGGYT
-,TRBJ2-1,TRBV6-5,ASSYSSGGNNEQF
-,TRBJ1-1,TRBV11-3,ASRDRATEAF
-,TRBJ1-6,TRBV12-3/TRBV12-4,ASRGDRGGGSPLH
few,TRBJ2-2,TRBV10-2,ASSDLATSGAGELF
few,TRBJ1-4,TRBV11-3,ASSSRRVTNEKLF
-,TRBJ1-3,TRBV7-9,ASSSLFEGSNKSLRNTIY
medium-sized,TRBJ1-2,TRBV20-1,SASGASLFGYT
few,TRBJ1-1,TRBV28,AAKDTEAF
-,TRBJ1-2,TRBV2,ASSAAGGPYT
-,TRBJ1-2,TRBV5-6,ASSLLGQSIYGYT
-,TRBJ2-4,TRBV7-9,ASSARPWDGKNIQY
-,TRBJ2-4,TRBV5-6,ASSLKVMNIQY
-,TRBJ2-3,TRBV27,ASSLIRWSTDTQY
-,TRBJ2-5,TRBV12-3/TRBV12-4,ASNRQGQETQY
-,TRBJ2-3,TRBV7-8,ASSFYTDTQY
few,TRBJ2-1,TRBV6-1,ASSGLNEQF
-,TRBJ2-2,TRBV11-3,ASSFGTAITGELF
few,TRBJ1-6,TRBV7-2,ASSLAFGGNSPLH
few,TRBJ1-2,TRBV6-2/TRBV6-3,ASSRGQGRINYGYT
-,TRBJ1-6,TRBV5-1,ASSLPLTGKVSPLH
few,TRBJ2-3,TRBV2,ASGTSGASTDTQY
-,TRBJ1-1,TRBV5-8,ASSSTGFNTEAF
few,TRBJ1-2,TRBV5-1,ASSPQGGAYGYT
few,TRBJ2-2,TRBV19,ASSRAEGGELF
-,TRBJ1-1,TRBV5-4,ASSLKRALNTEAF
-,TRBJ1-2,TRBV6-1,ASTPGASGYGYT
few,TRBJ1-6,TRBV30,AAANNSPLH
few,TRBJ2-1,TRBV7-6,ASSLLASGGSLNEQF
medium-sized,TRBJ1-5,TRBV27,ASSSAPISNQPQH
few,TRBJ1-5,TRBV6-2/TRBV6-3,ASRDPSQPQH
few,TRBJ1-5,TRBV20-1,SASTAGRDQPQH
-,TRBJ2-1,TRBV12-5,ASGWLAGSGYNEQF
-,TRBJ1-4,TRBV7-8,ASSLGGHEKLF
-,TRBJ2-5,TRBV11-3,ASSDSEQETQY
-,TRBJ2-1,TRBV15,ATSRFSSGLAGNEQF
few,TRBJ2-7,TRBV7-2,ASSRGLGTYEQY
few,TRBJ1-6,TRBV5-6,ASSVDRSRTPLH
-,TRBJ1-5,TRBV5-6,ASSSGGRSNQPQH
few,TRBJ1-2,TRBV7-2,ASSFGGSAYGYT
-,TRBJ2-2,TRBV28,ATVPGEVTGELF
-,TRBJ1-5,TRBV27,ASSFSWGNQPQH
-,TRBJ1-1,TRBV5-8,ASSWGTGLSEAF